This is a list of T cell receptor beta chains from one sample in a study of shared clonotypes between healthy human individuals. Clones were sequenced by immunoSEQ multiplex PCR, and TCRdb holds only the in-frame ones, with some missing. The table has around 2.3 million clones, roughly 95% seen once. Source material: naive CD4+ T cells sorted from blood. The receptors stem from a young man in good health. CDR3s include the opening cysteine and the closing phenylalanine or tryptophan. A D gene is named only where the DNA matches it firmly. The listing skips clone size in some rows; elsewhere it reads once, few, many or a size class.

J	V	D	size	CDR3	DNA
TRBJ2-3	TRBV5-8	NA	NA	CASSPGQRTSTDTQYF	TGTGCCAGCAGCCCCGGACAGAGAACTAGCACAGATACGCAGTATTTT
TRBJ2-5	TRBV9	TRBD2	NA	CASSVKVSLGTSRETQYF	TGTGCCAGCAGCGTAAAGGTTAGCCTCGGGACTAGTAGGGAGACCCAGTACTTC
TRBJ2-7	TRBV5-1	NA	few	CASSLGAVYEQYF	TGCGCCAGCAGCCTGGGTGCAGTCTACGAGCAGTACTTC
TRBJ1-5	TRBV7-2	NA	NA	CASSLLWGRGNQPQHF	TGTGCCAGCAGCTTATTATGGGGGAGGGGCAATCAGCCCCAGCATTTT
TRBJ2-7	TRBV6-5	NA	NA	CASSYPMPYEQYF	TGTGCCAGCAGTTACCCTATGCCCTACGAGCAGTACTTC
TRBJ2-7	TRBV5-1	TRBD1	NA	CASSTLLTGDEQYF	TGCGCCAGCAGCACCCTATTAACAGGGGACGAGCAGTACTTC
TRBJ1-1	TRBV5-1	NA	NA	CASSLQGNTEAFF	TGCGCCAGCAGCTTGCAAGGGAACACTGAAGCTTTCTTT
TRBJ2-7	TRBV7-9	NA	NA	CATRRGTEGGEQYF	TGTGCCACCCGCCGGGGGACAGAGGGTGGCGAGCAGTACTTC
TRBJ1-5	TRBV30	NA	NA	CAWSVGLNQPQHF	TGTGCCTGGAGTGTGGGACTCAATCAGCCCCAGCATTTT
TRBJ2-7	TRBV7-2	TRBD2	NA	CASSRSGSGVYEQYF	TGTGCCAGCAGCCGAAGCGGTAGCGGGGTATACGAGCAGTACTTC
TRBJ2-1	TRBV5-4	TRBD1	NA	CASSFDRASYNEQFF	TGTGCCAGCAGCTTCGACAGGGCTTCCTACAATGAGCAGTTCTTC
TRBJ2-3	TRBV10-3	TRBD2	NA	CAIRKNPGTSGTDTQYF	TGTGCCATCAGGAAAAATCCAGGGACTAGCGGCACAGATACGCAGTATTTT
TRBJ2-1	TRBV5-1	TRBD2	NA	CASARQRGFNEQFF	TGCGCCAGCGCCCGCCAGCGGGGCTTCAATGAGCAGTTCTTC
TRBJ2-5	TRBV5-3	TRBD2	once	CARTPGAGETQYF	TGTGCCAGAACCCCGGGAGCGGGGGAGACCCAGTACTTC
TRBJ2-1	TRBV6-6	NA	NA	CASSYSGNEQFF	TGTGCCAGCAGTTACTCGGGTAATGAGCAGTTCTTC
TRBJ1-1	TRBV25-1	TRBD1	NA	CASSEYRTGGIAEAFF	TGTGCCAGCAGTGAATACCGGACAGGGGGGATTGCTGAAGCTTTCTTT
TRBJ2-7	TRBV10-3	NA	NA	CAISEPNVEQYF	TGTGCCATCAGTGAGCCGAACGTGGAACAGTACTTC
TRBJ1-3	TRBV6-6	NA	NA	CASSLTSSGNTIYF	TGTGCCAGCAGCCTCACGAGCTCTGGAAACACCATATATTTT
TRBJ1-6	TRBV10-3	NA	few	CAISDEPSTLHF	TGTGCCATCAGTGATGAGCCGTCCACCCTCCACTTT
TRBJ2-5	TRBV11-2	TRBD2	NA	CASKTSGGPTQYF	TGTGCCAGCAAAACTAGCGGGGGGCCGACCCAGTACTTC
TRBJ1-6	TRBV7-2	TRBD1	few	CASSLRTGGNSPLHF	TGTGCCAGCAGCCTTCGGACAGGGGGTAATTCACCCCTCCACTTT
TRBJ2-4	TRBV13	NA	NA	CASSLANSQNIQYF	TGTGCCAGCAGCTTAGCGAATTCCCAAAACATTCAGTACTTC
TRBJ1-1	TRBV7-8	TRBD1	NA	CASSLGTGGGGTEAFF	TGTGCCAGCAGCTTAGGGACAGGGGGGGGAGGCACTGAAGCTTTCTTT
TRBJ1-1	TRBV9	NA	NA	CASTFRRVEAFF	TGTGCCAGCACCTTCCGCCGGGTTGAAGCTTTCTTT
TRBJ1-5	TRBV5-1	NA	NA	CASSRSRSNQPQHF	TGCGCCAGCAGCCGTTCCCGTAGCAATCAGCCCCAGCATTTT
TRBJ2-7	TRBV29-1	NA	NA	CSAVTGTQSYEQYF	TGCAGCGCAGTCACCGGGACTCAATCCTACGAGCAGTACTTC
TRBJ1-1	TRBV5-4	NA	NA	CASSLPQGRIPEAFF	TGTGCCAGCAGCTTGCCTCAGGGACGGATCCCTGAAGCTTTCTTT
TRBJ1-2	TRBV7-9	NA	NA	CASSLWGGLDYGYTF	TGTGCCAGCAGCTTATGGGGCGGGTTGGACTATGGCTACACCTTC
TRBJ1-1	TRBV30	NA	NA	CAWSVRRNTEAFF	TGTGCCTGGAGTGTACGCAGGAACACTGAAGCTTTCTTT
TRBJ2-1	TRBV7-3	TRBD1	NA	CASSVTPGQGNEQFF	TGTGCCAGCAGCGTCACGCCGGGACAGGGAAATGAGCAGTTCTTC
TRBJ1-6	TRBV6-5	NA	NA	CASNSGVTYNSPLHF	TGTGCCAGCAACTCAGGGGTCACCTATAATTCACCCCTCCACTTT
TRBJ2-5	TRBV2	NA	NA	CASSTKETQYF	TGTGCCAGCAGTACTAAAGAGACCCAGTACTTC
TRBJ2-5	TRBV20-1	TRBD2	NA	CSAETQTSEYF	TGCAGTGCTGAGACGCAGACTAGCGAGTACTTC
TRBJ2-1	TRBV4-3	TRBD2	NA	CASSQAGGSVQFF	TGCGCCAGCAGCCAAGCGGGCGGGAGTGTGCAGTTCTTC
TRBJ2-7	TRBV10-1	TRBD1	NA	CASSGRQGYGQYF	TGCGCCAGCAGTGGTAGACAGGGGTACGGGCAGTACTTC
TRBJ2-5	TRBV6-5	NA	NA	CASKRQETQYF	TGTGCCAGCAAGCGACAAGAGACCCAGTACTTC
TRBJ2-6	TRBV5-1	NA	NA	CASSPGLSSGANVLTF	TGCGCCAGCAGCCCAGGGTTAAGCTCTGGGGCCAACGTCCTGACTTTC
TRBJ2-2	TRBV6-1	TRBD1	NA	CAGSGTGVTGELFF	TGTGCCGGATCCGGGACAGGAGTGACCGGGGAGCTGTTTTTT
TRBJ1-2	TRBV7-2	TRBD1	NA	CASSTGGGQGPNYGYTF	TGTGCCAGCAGCACCGGGGGTGGACAGGGACCTAACTATGGCTACACCTTC
TRBJ1-1	TRBV19	NA	NA	CASSTREMNTEAFF	TGTGCCAGTAGTACGAGAGAGATGAACACTGAAGCTTTCTTT
TRBJ2-5	TRBV7-9	TRBD2	NA	CATQRSSGQETQYF	TGTGCCACCCAGAGATCTAGCGGTCAAGAGACCCAGTACTTC
TRBJ1-5	TRBV6-4	NA	few	CASSQVSQPQHF	TGTGCCAGCAGTCAGGTTTCTCAGCCCCAGCATTTT
TRBJ2-2	TRBV9	NA	NA	CASSVETGELFF	TGTGCCAGCAGCGTAGAAACCGGGGAGCTGTTTTTT
TRBJ2-1	TRBV19	TRBD1	NA	CASSRTGMGAYNEQFF	TGTGCCAGTAGTAGGACAGGGATGGGAGCCTACAATGAGCAGTTCTTC
TRBJ1-5	TRBV28	NA	NA	CASRRGPNQPQHF	TGTGCCAGCAGAAGAGGACCCAATCAGCCCCAGCATTTT
TRBJ2-1	TRBV5-1	NA	NA	CASSLGVATTYNEQFF	TGCGCCAGCAGCTTGGGTGTAGCAACCACCTACAATGAGCAGTTCTTC
TRBJ1-3	TRBV7-2	NA	few	CASSSGNTIYF	TGTGCCAGCAGCTCCGGAAACACCATATATTTT
TRBJ1-6	TRBV5-1	NA	NA	CASSLGDSRGNSPLHF	TGCGCCAGCAGCCTAGGGGACTCAAGGGGTAATTCACCCCTCCACTTT
TRBJ2-2	TRBV2	NA	NA	CASSDRLDTGELFF	TGTGCCAGCAGTGACAGGTTGGACACCGGGGAGCTGTTTTTT
TRBJ2-7	TRBV2	NA	NA	CATGGGLPTYEQYF	TGTGCCACTGGAGGGGGACTACCTACCTACGAGCAGTACTTC
TRBJ1-5	TRBV6-6	NA	NA	CASSSSPGDQPQHF	TGTGCCAGCAGTTCCTCCCCGGGGGATCAGCCCCAGCATTTT
TRBJ2-2	TRBV5-1	NA	NA	CASSLESGFSGELFF	TGCGCCAGCAGCTTGGAGTCAGGGTTCAGCGGGGAGCTGTTTTTT
TRBJ2-5	TRBV18	NA	NA	CASSPTEKETQYF	TGTGCCAGCTCACCAACGGAAAAAGAGACCCAGTACTTC
TRBJ2-7	TRBV30	NA	once	CAWSVLPSDTSYEQYF	TGTGCCTGGAGTGTACTCCCCTCGGACACCTCCTACGAGCAGTACTTC
TRBJ1-2	TRBV5-1	TRBD1	NA	CASSLWTGGTYGYTF	TGCGCCAGCAGCTTGTGGACAGGGGGAACCTATGGCTACACCTTC
TRBJ2-5	TRBV29-1	NA	NA	CSVRRGGQETQYF	TGCAGCGTGAGGAGAGGAGGCCAAGAGACCCAGTACTTC
TRBJ2-7	TRBV5-1	NA	NA	CASSLTGLTGYEQYF	TGCGCCAGCAGCTTGACCGGCCTTACAGGCTACGAGCAGTACTTC